The 16 T cell receptor beta chains listed next were all sequenced from one sample in a study of blood T cell repertoires in COVID-19. Generated by immunoSEQ multiplex PCR, the TCRdb table keeps only in-frame clones and is missing some. The sample yields tens of thousands of clones, 90% seen once. Sequenced material: peripheral blood. These receptors all stem from a man at least 80 years old with acute or convalescent COVID-19.

This chain connects TRBV5-4 to TRBJ2-5, with 7 bases aligning to TRBD1. V lost 4 bases, J lost 1 base, and 7 bases stayed unmatched. CDR3 length: 15 residues. Looked up from germline, CDR1 is SGHNT and CDR2 is YYREEE (reference sequence). The CDR3 sequence is CASSPTTGSQETQYF. In DNA, the CDR3 is TGTGCCAGCAGCCCAACGACAGGGTCCCAAGAGACCCAGTACTTC.

About this clone: Other DNA sequences in the same sample also yield this CDR3. This sequence joins TRBV30 and TRBJ2-7; D is undetermined. The CDR3 runs to 11 residues. Germline V CDR1 and CDR2: GTSNPN, SVGIG (reference sequence). The germline V and J ends were trimmed by 2 bases and 4 bases, with 6 bases remaining between them. For the CDR3, the DNA is TGTGCCTGGAGTTCTAGTTACGAGCAGTACTTC. Residues: CAWSSSYEQYF.

The chain carries TRBV6-5 and TRBJ1-1, with 9 bases that match TRBD1. V trimming: 4 bases; J trimming: 5 bases; junction bases outside the gene matches: 8. Germline assignment: CDR1 MNHEY and CDR2 SVGAGI. CDR3 length: 15 amino acids. CDR3 in DNA: TGTGCCAGCAGTTGGGGACAGGGTCCTATGACTGAAGCTTTCTTT. It translates to CASSWGQGPMTEAFF.

The rearrangement uses TRBV7-9 and TRBJ2-2; TRBD1 is a possible D gene (6 bases). This CDR3 region has 15 residues. V gave up 3 bases and J gave up 0 bases, with 8 bases separating them. Germline CDR1 is SEHNR and CDR2 is FQNEAQ (reference sequence). In DNA, the CDR3 is TGTGCCAGCAGCTTTCAGGGGACGAACACCGGGGAGCTGTTTTTT. It codes for CASSFQGTNTGELFF. The variable domain in full, completed from reference TRBV7-9 and TRBJ2-2, reads DTGVSQNPRHKITKRGQNVTFRCDPISEHNRLYWYRQTLGQGPEFLTYFQNEAQLEKSRLLSDRFSAERPKGSFSTLEIQRTEQGDSAMYLCASSFQGTNTGELFFGEGSRLTVL.

CDR3: CASSPSLSSDEQFF. The CDR3 DNA follows: TGTGCCAGCAGCCCAAGTCTCAGCAGCGATGAGCAGTTCTTC. V gene TRBV9 combines with J gene TRBJ2-1; D gene uncertain. Trimming took off 4 bases at V and 8 bases at J, with 16 bases between the two ends. The CDR3 length is 14 residues. Looked up from germline, CDR1 is SGDLS and CDR2 is YYNGEE.

This rearrangement joins TRBV28 to TRBJ1-1; a weak D match, TRBD1 (6 bases). The CDR3 covers 15 residues. V was trimmed by 2 bases and J by 0 bases, leaving 10 bases between them. Germline lookup yields CDR1 MDHEN and CDR2 SYDVKM. The CDR3 loop reads CASSLTGILNTEAFF. The CDR3 DNA is TGTGCCAGCAGTTTAACAGGGATCTTGAACACTGAAGCTTTCTTT. The whole variable domain, filled in from reference TRBV28 and TRBJ1-1, reads DVKVTQSSRYLVKRTGEKVFLECVQDMDHENMFWYRQDPGLGLRLIYFSYDVKMKEKGDIPEGYSVSREKKERFSLILESASTNQTSMYLCASSLTGILNTEAFFGQGTRLTVV.

The chain combines TRBV6-5 with TRBJ2-7; TRBD1 matches at 7 bases. This CDR3 contains 13 residues. Looked up from germline, CDR1 is MNHEY and CDR2 is SVGAGI. With V trimmed by 6 bases and J by 0 bases, 2 bases remained unmatched. CDR3 DNA sequence: TGTGCCAGCAGGAGGGACAGCTCCTACGAGCAGTACTTC. Protein product: CASRRDSSYEQYF.

The chain couples TRBV5-1 to TRBJ2-2, with 9 bases that match TRBD2. V lost 0 bases and J lost 6; bases outside the gene matches: 9. The CDR3 spans 17 residues. CDR1 and CDR2 from the germline V gene are SGHRS and YFSETQ. The CDR3 region has the DNA TGCGCCAGCAGCTTGGTGGGCGCGGGGGGGCCGTCCGGGGAGCTGTTTTTT. Its protein product is CASSLVGAGGPSGELFF.

The V gene is TRBV7-6, the J gene TRBJ2-7; 9 bases map to TRBD1. Germline V CDR1 and CDR2: SGHVS, FNYEAQ. The CDR3 consists of 14 residues. V was pared by 1 base and J by 8 bases, with 6 bases of the junction left unmatched. The CDR3: CASSLGTGGEKQYF. CDR3 nucleotide sequence: TGTGCCAGCAGCTTAGGAACAGGGGGCGAGAAGCAGTACTTC.

V and J are TRBV30 and TRBJ1-6, with a tentative D call TRBD1 (5 bases). The CDR3 covers 12 residues. The V end lost 5 bases, the J end lost 5 bases, and 7 bases lay between the germline ends. Germline loops: CDR1 GTSNPN, CDR2 SVGIG (reference sequence). The CDR3: CAWQGNNSPLHF. The CDR3 nucleotides read TGTGCCTGGCAGGGTAATAATTCACCCCTCCACTTT.

The genes are TRBV19 and TRBJ1-1; D remains ambiguous. The CDR3 consists of 11 residues. V lost 7 bases and J 8 bases, leaving 11 bases between the germline ends. In germline, CDR1 is LNHDA, CDR2 SQIVND (reference sequence). The CDR3 bases are TGTGCCAGTACTGTGAGCTCCGAAGCTTTCTTT. Protein product: CASTVSSEAFF.

V is TRBV30 and J is TRBJ2-2, with 14 bases identical to TRBD2. Losses at the gene ends were 3 bases for V and 5 bases for J; bases not matched to a gene: 11. Germline V gene lookup returns CDR1 GTSNPN and CDR2 SVGIG (reference sequence). The CDR3 totals 18 residues. DNA of the CDR3: TGTGCCTGGAGCGACCCGACTAGCGGGGGGGCCCGGACCGGGGAGCTGTTTTTT. It specifies CAWSDPTSGGARTGELFF.

This clone was picked up a small number of times. This chain links TRBV6-6 with TRBJ1-2; tentatively, D is TRBD1 (6 bases). The V gene's germline CDR1 is MNHNY and CDR2 SVGAGI (reference sequence). The CDR3 has 14 residues. Trimming took off 8 bases at V and 2 bases at J, with 15 bases between the two ends. In DNA form, the CDR3 reads TGTGCCAGCGTACCACCCGGACAGAACTATGGCTACACCTTC. Its protein is CASVPPGQNYGYTF.

This chain uses TRBV18 with TRBJ1-2, with D possibly being TRBD1 (5 bases). V lost 2 bases, J lost 3 bases, and 13 bases lay in between. Germline V CDR1 and CDR2: KGHSH, LQKENI. The CDR3 totals 15 residues. CDR3 in amino acids: CASSPSGLVDYGYTF. The CDR3 nucleotides are TGTGCCAGCTCACCATCAGGGTTGGTTGACTATGGCTACACCTTC.

This sequence joins TRBV19 and TRBJ2-1; D perhaps matches TRBD2 (6 bases). V shed 7 bases and J shed 2 bases, with 9 bases lying between them. The germline V gene has CDR1 LNHDA and CDR2 SQIVND (reference sequence). The CDR3 runs to 13 residues. The CDR3 bases are TGTGCCAGTACTGCGGGGCCCTACAATGAGCAGTTCTTC. This gives the protein CASTAGPYNEQFF.

V usage is TRBV7-2 and J usage is TRBJ1-1; tentative D call: TRBD1 (6 bases). The CDR3 runs to 15 residues. CDR1 and CDR2 from the germline V gene are SGHTA and FQGNSA. The ends were cut back, 3 bases at V and 0 bases at J, with 11 bases in the middle. This CDR3 is CASSLAGVMNTEAFF. In DNA form, the CDR3 reads TGTGCCAGCAGCTTGGCAGGGGTCATGAACACTGAAGCTTTCTTT.